This is a list of T cell receptor beta chains from one sample in a study of blood T cell repertoires in COVID-19. The protocol was immunoSEQ multiplex PCR, while the TCRdb copy is restricted to in-frame clones and leaves out a portion. The sample lists about 21,000 clones; about four fifths were seen once. Sample: peripheral blood. The source of these receptors is a human donor in a cohort sampled during active COVID-19. CDR3s include the opening cysteine and the closing phenylalanine or tryptophan. A D gene is named only where the DNA matches it firmly. The listing skips clone size in some rows; elsewhere it reads once, few, many or a size class.

D gene: -; V gene: TRBV5-1; clone size: once; J gene: TRBJ2-7; CDR3 length: 15; CDR3 protein: CASSSSSPKGGEQYF; CDR3 DNA: TGCGCCAGCAGCTCCAGCTCACCGAAGGGAGGCGAGCAGTACTTC
D gene: -; V gene: TRBV7-2; clone size: few; J gene: TRBJ1-2; CDR3 length: 14; CDR3 protein: CASSLAQSNYGYTF; CDR3 DNA: TGTGCCAGCAGCTTAGCACAGAGTAACTATGGCTACACCTTC
D gene: -; V gene: TRBV27; clone size: few; J gene: TRBJ2-7; CDR3 length: 16; CDR3 protein: CASSLSIVTGSYEQYF; CDR3 DNA: TGTGCCAGCAGTTTATCGATTGTGACAGGCTCCTACGAGCAGTACTTC
D gene: -; V gene: TRBV10-2; clone size: -; J gene: TRBJ1-5; CDR3 length: 14; CDR3 protein: CASSEEAGDQPQHF; CDR3 DNA: TGCGCCAGCAGTGAGGAGGCAGGGGATCAGCCCCAGCATTTT
D gene: -; V gene: TRBV11-2; clone size: -; J gene: TRBJ2-7; CDR3 length: 13; CDR3 protein: CASSIQGRREQYF; CDR3 DNA: TGTGCCAGCAGCATACAGGGTAGACGCGAGCAGTACTTC
D gene: TRBD1; V gene: TRBV9; clone size: once; J gene: TRBJ2-7; CDR3 length: 15; CDR3 protein: CASSPGQGEWYEQYF; CDR3 DNA: TGTGCCAGCAGCCCCGGACAGGGGGAATGGTACGAGCAGTACTTC
D gene: TRBD1; V gene: TRBV14; clone size: -; J gene: TRBJ1-3; CDR3 length: 16; CDR3 protein: CASSPRDRSSGNTIYF; CDR3 DNA: TGTGCCAGCAGCCCCCGGGACAGGAGCTCTGGAAACACCATATATTTT
D gene: TRBD1; V gene: TRBV6-5; clone size: -; J gene: TRBJ1-2; CDR3 length: 14; CDR3 protein: CASRSPGTGEGYTF; CDR3 DNA: TGTGCCAGCAGGAGCCCCGGAACAGGGGAAGGCTACACCTTC
D gene: -; V gene: TRBV2; clone size: few; J gene: TRBJ1-1; CDR3 length: 10; CDR3 protein: CASSLGEAFF; CDR3 DNA: TGTGCCAGCAGCCTAGGAGAAGCTTTCTTT
D gene: TRBD2; V gene: TRBV5-4; clone size: -; J gene: TRBJ2-1; CDR3 length: 15; CDR3 protein: CASGKLAGGNNEQFF; CDR3 DNA: TGTGCCAGCGGAAAACTAGCGGGGGGAAACAATGAGCAGTTCTTC
D gene: -; V gene: TRBV6-5; clone size: -; J gene: TRBJ1-6; CDR3 length: 14; CDR3 protein: CASSDQGLYSPLHF; CDR3 DNA: TGTGCCAGCAGCGACCAGGGTCTCTATTCACCCCTCCACTTT
D gene: TRBD1; V gene: TRBV4-3; clone size: once; J gene: TRBJ1-2; CDR3 length: 15; CDR3 protein: CASSQADRGREGYTF; CDR3 DNA: TGCGCCAGCAGCCAGGCGGACAGGGGGCGGGAAGGCTACACCTTC
D gene: TRBD1; V gene: TRBV5-1; clone size: -; J gene: TRBJ2-1; CDR3 length: 16; CDR3 protein: CASSQGQGVPYNEQFF; CDR3 DNA: TGCGCCAGCAGCCAGGGACAGGGGGTCCCCTACAATGAGCAGTTCTTC
D gene: TRBD1; V gene: TRBV3-1/TRBV3-2; clone size: -; J gene: TRBJ1-2; CDR3 length: 14; CDR3 protein: CASKTQGASFGYTF; CDR3 DNA: TGTGCCAGCAAGACACAGGGGGCCTCGTTTGGCTACACCTTC
D gene: -; V gene: TRBV4-1; clone size: once; J gene: TRBJ2-5; CDR3 length: 12; CDR3 protein: CASSQDLSGQYF; CDR3 DNA: TGCGCCAGCAGCCAAGATCTTAGTGGCCAGTACTTC
D gene: -; V gene: TRBV10-3; clone size: -; J gene: TRBJ2-7; CDR3 length: 17; CDR3 protein: CAISESAGGRGSYEQYF; CDR3 DNA: TGTGCCATCAGTGAGTCAGCTGGGGGCCGGGGCTCCTACGAGCAGTACTTC
D gene: -; V gene: TRBV30; clone size: once; J gene: TRBJ2-7; CDR3 length: 12; CDR3 protein: CAWTSGIYEQYF; CDR3 DNA: TGTGCCTGGACGAGTGGTATCTACGAGCAGTACTTC
D gene: -; V gene: TRBV5-5; clone size: -; J gene: TRBJ1-2; CDR3 length: 16; CDR3 protein: CASSLDSHDLRRGRTF; CDR3 DNA: TGTGCCAGCAGCTTGGACTCCCACGACCTCAGAAGGGGCCGCACCTTC
D gene: TRBD2; V gene: TRBV27; clone size: -; J gene: TRBJ2-1; CDR3 length: 16; CDR3 protein: CASTSPGSGGAGEQFF; CDR3 DNA: TGTGCCAGCACCTCCCCGGGGAGCGGGGGGGCCGGGGAGCAGTTCTTC
D gene: TRBD1; V gene: TRBV19; clone size: -; J gene: TRBJ1-4; CDR3 length: 14; CDR3 protein: CASSTDRGGEKLFF; CDR3 DNA: TGTGCCAGTAGTACCGACAGGGGAGGTGAAAAACTGTTTTTT
D gene: -; V gene: TRBV28; clone size: few; J gene: TRBJ2-6; CDR3 length: 15; CDR3 protein: CASTRGSSGANVLTF; CDR3 DNA: TGTGCCAGCACCCGGGGAAGCTCTGGGGCCAACGTCCTGACTTTC
D gene: TRBD1; V gene: TRBV5-4; clone size: -; J gene: TRBJ2-7; CDR3 length: 14; CDR3 protein: CASSRRDRTYEQYF; CDR3 DNA: TGTGCCAGCAGCCGCCGGGACAGGACCTACGAGCAGTACTTC
D gene: -; V gene: TRBV29-1; clone size: -; J gene: TRBJ1-1; CDR3 length: 12; CDR3 protein: CSVISGISEAFF; CDR3 DNA: TGCAGCGTTATTTCAGGGATTTCTGAAGCTTTCTTT
D gene: -; V gene: TRBV28; clone size: -; J gene: TRBJ1-2; CDR3 length: 13; CDR3 protein: CASSLPGNYGYTF; CDR3 DNA: TGTGCCAGCAGTTTACCAGGGAACTATGGCTACACCTTC
D gene: -; V gene: TRBV6-5; clone size: -; J gene: TRBJ2-2; CDR3 length: 13; CDR3 protein: CASSYPGTGELFF; CDR3 DNA: TGTGCCAGCAGTTACCCGGGCACCGGGGAGCTGTTTTTT
D gene: TRBD1; V gene: TRBV6-5; clone size: once; J gene: TRBJ2-7; CDR3 length: 15; CDR3 protein: CASSRPGTGEKFEYF; CDR3 DNA: TGTGCCAGCAGTCGTCCCGGGACAGGGGAAAAATTTGAGTACTTC
D gene: -; V gene: TRBV3-1/TRBV3-2; clone size: once; J gene: TRBJ2-7; CDR3 length: 13; CDR3 protein: CASSQASLYEQYF; CDR3 DNA: TGTGCCAGCAGCCAAGCAAGCCTCTACGAGCAGTACTTC
D gene: TRBD2; V gene: TRBV11-1; clone size: -; J gene: TRBJ2-2; CDR3 length: 19; CDR3 protein: CASSLASGGSQRYTGELFF; CDR3 DNA: TGTGCCAGCAGCTTAGCCAGCGGGGGGTCACAACGATACACCGGGGAGCTGTTTTTT
D gene: -; V gene: TRBV18; clone size: -; J gene: TRBJ2-7; CDR3 length: 13; CDR3 protein: CASSQPSRLEQYF; CDR3 DNA: TGTGCCAGCTCACAACCCTCGAGGTTAGAGCAGTACTTC
D gene: -; V gene: TRBV19; clone size: -; J gene: TRBJ1-5; CDR3 length: 16; CDR3 protein: CASSKPRGNGNQPQHF; CDR3 DNA: TGTGCCAGTAGCAAACCACGAGGGAACGGCAATCAGCCCCAGCATTTT
D gene: TRBD1; V gene: TRBV5-1; clone size: -; J gene: TRBJ2-1; CDR3 length: 14; CDR3 protein: CASSLQGAVNEQFF; CDR3 DNA: TGCGCCAGCAGCTTACAGGGGGCGGTCAATGAGCAGTTCTTC
D gene: -; V gene: TRBV5-4; clone size: -; J gene: TRBJ1-2; CDR3 length: 14; CDR3 protein: CASSSGGGFYGYTF; CDR3 DNA: TGTGCCAGCAGCTCGGGCGGAGGTTTCTATGGCTACACCTTC
D gene: -; V gene: TRBV5-1; clone size: once; J gene: TRBJ1-2; CDR3 length: 20; CDR3 protein: CASSLSGRVREGLEQYGYTF; CDR3 DNA: TGCGCCAGCAGCTTATCGGGCCGGGTCAGGGAAGGATTAGAACAATATGGCTACACCTTC
D gene: -; V gene: TRBV19; clone size: -; J gene: TRBJ1-2; CDR3 length: 14; CDR3 protein: CATREAGESYGYTF; CDR3 DNA: TGTGCCACCCGGGAGGCAGGGGAGAGCTATGGCTACACCTTC
D gene: TRBD1; V gene: TRBV6-2/TRBV6-3; clone size: -; J gene: TRBJ1-1; CDR3 length: 13; CDR3 protein: CASSYSGQREAFF; CDR3 DNA: TGTGCCAGCAGTTACTCGGGACAGCGTGAAGCTTTCTTT